A selection of T cell receptor beta chains follows, all from one sample in a study of T-cell reconstitution after alpha-beta-depleted transplantation in children. TCRdb fed the PCR reads into MiXCR, producing one record per CDR3 protein. Found here are about 600,000 distinct CDR3 sequences, roughly a tenth of them singletons; the top ten hold 3.5% to 5%. Sequencing used PBMCs from the stem cell graft donor, obtained from the stem cell graft. These receptors came from a human donor who donated a stem cell graft to a child with acute myeloid leukemia. Each CDR3 is given with its conserved first and last residue. The order of the fields is CDR3 length, clone size, V gene, D gene, J gene, CDR3 DNA, CDR3 protein. D genes are given only for firm matches. Rows may omit the clone size; those that give it use once, few, many or a size class.

length: 13
size: many
V: TRBV20-1
D: .
J: TRBJ2-4
DNA: TGCAGTGCCGGGGGCCGGGCCAAAAACATTCAGTACTTC
CDR3: CSAGGRAKNIQYF

length: 15
size: .
V: TRBV10-3
D: TRBD1
J: TRBJ2-5
DNA: TGTGCCATCAGTACCGGGACAGGGGAAAGAGAGACCCAGTACTTC
CDR3: CAISTGTGERETQYF

length: 14
size: few
V: TRBV19
D: .
J: TRBJ2-2
DNA: TGTGCCAGTAGTATCAGGGTAGTCACCGGGGAGCTGTTTTTT
CDR3: CASSIRVVTGELFF

length: 15
size: .
V: TRBV12-3/TRBV12-4
D: TRBD2
J: TRBJ2-7
DNA: TGTGCCAGCACCGCAGGACTAGCGGGAGGCTACGAGCAGTACTTC
CDR3: CASTAGLAGGYEQYF

length: 15
size: few
V: TRBV29-1
D: .
J: TRBJ1-2
DNA: TGCAGCGTTGACGTACGGAGGGAACCGTTCGATGGCTACACCTTC
CDR3: CSVDVRREPFDGYTF

length: 12
size: many
V: TRBV20-1
D: .
J: TRBJ2-1
DNA: TGCAGTGCTGGTGCCCGAGGGGGTGAGCAGTTCTTC
CDR3: CSAGARGGEQFF

length: 14
size: few
V: TRBV29-1
D: .
J: TRBJ2-3
DNA: TGCAGCGGCGTTACGACGCATACACCAGATACGCAGTATTTT
CDR3: CSGVTTHTPDTQYF

length: 13
size: .
V: TRBV29-1
D: .
J: TRBJ2-7
DNA: TGCAGCGTCCAGACAGATTCTGGCTACGAGCAGTACTTC
CDR3: CSVQTDSGYEQYF

length: 11
size: few
V: TRBV20-1
D: .
J: TRBJ2-5
DNA: TGCAGTGTAGGTCGGACGGAGACCCAGTACTTC
CDR3: CSVGRTETQYF

length: 15
size: many
V: TRBV9
D: TRBD2
J: TRBJ2-5
DNA: TGTGCCAGCAGCGTAGTGTCTAGCGGCCAAGAGACCCAGTACTTC
CDR3: CASSVVSSGQETQYF

length: 14
size: many
V: TRBV27
D: .
J: TRBJ2-5
DNA: TGTGCCAGCAGTTTATCGGGGACTTCAGAGACCCAGTACTTC
CDR3: CASSLSGTSETQYF

length: 14
size: .
V: TRBV4-3
D: .
J: TRBJ2-1
DNA: TGCGCCAGCAGCCACCGGCTGCCCTCGAATGAGCAGTTCTTC
CDR3: CASSHRLPSNEQFF

length: 18
size: .
V: TRBV6-2/TRBV6-3
D: .
J: TRBJ1-5
DNA: TGTGCCAGCAGTTACGGACGAAAAACCCCTTATAGCAATCAGCCCCAGCATTTT
CDR3: CASSYGRKTPYSNQPQHF

length: 12
size: many
V: TRBV20-1
D: .
J: TRBJ1-1
DNA: TGCAGTGCTAGGCGGGGAGGCACTGAAGCTTTCTTT
CDR3: CSARRGGTEAFF

length: 13
size: few
V: TRBV7-3
D: .
J: TRBJ2-5
DNA: TGTGCCAGCAGCCCCGGGCCCGAAGAGACCCAGTACTTC
CDR3: CASSPGPEETQYF

length: 14
size: few
V: TRBV3-1
D: .
J: TRBJ2-1
DNA: TGTGCCAGCAGTCCCAATAGCGGCCTCAATGAGCAGTTCTTC
CDR3: CASSPNSGLNEQFF

length: 15
size: few
V: TRBV20-1
D: TRBD2
J: TRBJ2-1
DNA: TGCAGTGCTAGAGAGTCTTCAGCGGGATACAATGAGCAGTTCTTC
CDR3: CSARESSAGYNEQFF

length: 15
size: .
V: TRBV6-2/TRBV6-3
D: TRBD1
J: TRBJ2-5
DNA: TGTGCCAGCAGGAAGGGACAGGCGCCGAAGCCGACCCAGTACTTC
CDR3: CASRKGQAPKPTQYF

length: 17
size: .
V: TRBV4-2
D: TRBD2
J: TRBJ2-1
DNA: TGTGCCAGCAGCCCTCGTGCCTCTAGCGGGAGCGAAGGTGAGCAGTTCTTC
CDR3: CASSPRASSGSEGEQFF

length: 15
size: once
V: TRBV5-6
D: .
J: TRBJ2-5
DNA: TGTGCCAGCAGCCTCCTGGGGCGGGATGGAGAGACCCAGTACTTC
CDR3: CASSLLGRDGETQYF

length: 17
size: .
V: TRBV28
D: TRBD2
J: TRBJ2-1
DNA: TGTGCCAGCAGTTTCCAAACGGGACTAGCGGTCTGGGATGAGCAGTTCTTC
CDR3: CASSFQTGLAVWDEQFF

length: 18
size: few
V: TRBV12-3/TRBV12-4
D: .
J: TRBJ2-4
DNA: TGTGCCAGCAGTTTAGCGTTAGGGGGTCCTATCGCCAAAAACATTCAGTACTTC
CDR3: CASSLALGGPIAKNIQYF

length: 15
size: many
V: TRBV9
D: .
J: TRBJ2-7
DNA: TGTGCCAGCAGCGTAGTAGCAGGAGGGGACTACGAGCAGTACTTC
CDR3: CASSVVAGGDYEQYF

length: 11
size: few
V: TRBV12-3/TRBV12-4
D: .
J: TRBJ1-1
DNA: TGTGCCAGCAGCCCGACCAGGGCGGCTTTCTTT
CDR3: CASSPTRAAFF

length: 14
size: .
V: TRBV14
D: .
J: TRBJ2-5
DNA: TGTGCCAGCAGTTACACTAGAGACCAAGAGACCCAGTACTTC
CDR3: CASSYTRDQETQYF

length: 15
size: .
V: TRBV9
D: TRBD2
J: TRBJ2-1
DNA: TGTGCCAGCAGCACCGGGACTAGCGGGACCGAAACAAGGTTCTTC
CDR3: CASSTGTSGTETRFF

length: 14
size: .
V: TRBV3-1
D: .
J: TRBJ2-1
DNA: TGTGCCAGCAGCCCGCACGGGCGAGAGGTCGAGCAGTTCTTC
CDR3: CASSPHGREVEQFF

length: 16
size: .
V: TRBV7-3
D: TRBD2
J: TRBJ2-3
DNA: TGTGCCAGCAGCTTAGGAAGGGGACTAGATGGAGATACGCAGTATTTT
CDR3: CASSLGRGLDGDTQYF

length: 14
size: few
V: TRBV12-3/TRBV12-4
D: TRBD1
J: TRBJ2-7
DNA: TGTGCCAGCAGTCTTACAGGGGGAAGGGACGAGCAGTACTTC
CDR3: CASSLTGGRDEQYF

length: 11
size: many
V: TRBV12-3/TRBV12-4
D: .
J: TRBJ2-6
DNA: TGTGCCAGCAGCGGACTCAACGTCCTGACTTTC
CDR3: CASSGLNVLTF

length: 14
size: many
V: TRBV20-1
D: TRBD2
J: TRBJ2-1
DNA: TGCAGTGCTCCTAGCGGGAGGGCCGAGGATGAGCAGTTCTTC
CDR3: CSAPSGRAEDEQFF

length: 18
size: few
V: TRBV7-6
D: TRBD2
J: TRBJ2-3
DNA: TGTGCCAGCAGCTCCCTAGGGACTAGCGGGAGCAAAACAGATACGCAGTATTTT
CDR3: CASSSLGTSGSKTDTQYF

length: 16
size: .
V: TRBV7-2
D: .
J: TRBJ2-3
DNA: TGTGCCAGCAGCTCACCCTCAGGACTGGGCACAGATACGCAGTATTTT
CDR3: CASSSPSGLGTDTQYF

length: 13
size: .
V: TRBV30
D: .
J: TRBJ2-7
DNA: TGTGCCTGGAGTATCAGCGTCTCCTACGAGCAGTACTTC
CDR3: CAWSISVSYEQYF

length: 12
size: many
V: TRBV9
D: .
J: TRBJ2-1
DNA: TGTGCCAGCAGCGTAGCGCTCAATGAGCAGTTCTTC
CDR3: CASSVALNEQFF

length: 14
size: .
V: TRBV29-1
D: TRBD1
J: TRBJ1-2
DNA: TGCAGCGTTGAGCCCAGGGGGCGAAACTATGGCTACACCTTC
CDR3: CSVEPRGRNYGYTF

length: 13
size: many
V: TRBV29-1
D: .
J: TRBJ2-2
DNA: TGCAGCGTTGAAGATAGGCCAGCCGGGGAGCTGTTTTTT
CDR3: CSVEDRPAGELFF

length: 14
size: .
V: TRBV30
D: TRBD2
J: TRBJ2-3
DNA: TGTGCCTGGACGGTCGGAGCGGGGCAAGATACGCAGTATTTT
CDR3: CAWTVGAGQDTQYF

length: 16
size: few
V: TRBV12-3/TRBV12-4
D: TRBD2
J: TRBJ2-4
DNA: TGTGCCAGCAGTTTAGGACTAGCGGGAGTTGGGAACATTCAGTACTTC
CDR3: CASSLGLAGVGNIQYF

length: 13
size: many
V: TRBV5-1
D: .
J: TRBJ2-2
DNA: TGCGCCACCAGTAGCGGAAACACCGGGGAGCTGTTTTTT
CDR3: CATSSGNTGELFF

length: 15
size: few
V: TRBV29-1
D: TRBD1
J: TRBJ2-1
DNA: TGCAGCGTCCGACTCCCGGGACAGGGATACAATGAGCAGTTCTTC
CDR3: CSVRLPGQGYNEQFF

length: 15
size: .
V: TRBV20-1
D: .
J: TRBJ1-6
DNA: TGCAGTGCTAGAGATCCAAAGCAGCGTAATTCACCCCTCCACTTT
CDR3: CSARDPKQRNSPLHF

length: 13
size: few
V: TRBV20-1
D: .
J: TRBJ2-6
DNA: TGCAGTGCTAGATCACGGGGGGCCAACGTCCTGACTTTC
CDR3: CSARSRGANVLTF

length: 14
size: few
V: TRBV20-1
D: .
J: TRBJ1-6
DNA: TGCAGTGCTAGAGATCTGGGTCTGGGGTCACCCCTCCACTTT
CDR3: CSARDLGLGSPLHF

length: 14
size: .
V: TRBV9
D: .
J: TRBJ2-5
DNA: TGTGCCAGCAGCGTCTGGGCGGGGAAAGAGACCCAGTACTTC
CDR3: CASSVWAGKETQYF

length: 12
size: few
V: TRBV5-6
D: .
J: TRBJ2-7
DNA: TGTGCCAGCAGACTAGCATCCCACGAGCAGTACTTC
CDR3: CASRLASHEQYF

length: 13
size: few
V: TRBV29-1
D: TRBD2
J: TRBJ2-1
DNA: TGCAGCGTTGTACTAGCGGGAGTCAATGAGCAGTTCTTC
CDR3: CSVVLAGVNEQFF